A selection of T cell receptor beta chains follows, all from one sample in a study of cytotoxic CD8 clonotypes in ibrutinib-treated CLL. The assay was immunoSEQ multiplex PCR, and TCRdb's table has in-frame clones only and misses some. The sample comprises 150,000 or so clones, about 84% of which are singletons, and about 4.6% rests with the top ten. Sample: PBMCs, taken after 24 months of ibrutinib treatment. The receptors stem from a human donor with chronic lymphocytic leukemia. CDR3s include the opening cysteine and the closing phenylalanine or tryptophan.

TRBV7-9	TRBJ1-1	CASSRLDSNTEAFF
TRBV29-1	TRBJ2-3	CSVDSVLSSTDTQYF
TRBV7-9	TRBJ1-3	CASSFTGFTNTIYF
TRBV9	TRBJ2-2	CASSVSGFGGELFF
TRBV7-2	TRBJ2-5	CASSRARGEETQYF
TRBV4-1	TRBJ2-1	CASSQIDSTGGQFF
TRBV29-1	TRBJ1-2	CSVRERWEYTF
TRBV7-2	TRBJ2-1	CASSLRGYNEQFF
TRBV19	TRBJ2-7	CASSIVPGQRVYEQYF
TRBV30	TRBJ2-3	CAFDLNGAGTQYF
TRBV7-3	TRBJ1-2	CASSPRRGFGYTF
TRBV7-9	TRBJ1-4	CASSLKLDEKLFF
TRBV27	TRBJ1-3	CASSIHATAHSGNTIYF
TRBV6-6	TRBJ1-1	CASSKPGGSTEAFF
TRBV18	TRBJ2-3	CASSPERSTDTQYF
TRBV18	TRBJ1-1	CASSHAGTANTEAFF
TRBV5-1	TRBJ2-2	CASSLVQSNTGELFF
TRBV6-6	TRBJ2-7	CASSYSLLGSYEQYF
TRBV18	TRBJ1-4	CASSHRPRPGQGNEKLFF
TRBV30	TRBJ1-5	CAWSGGGYQPQHF
TRBV29-1	TRBJ1-2	CSVAGQGTNYYGYTF
TRBV11-2	TRBJ1-4	CASSQRGVGLDEKLFF
TRBV30	TRBJ1-5	CASGWTAGQPQHF
TRBV5-4	TRBJ1-2	CASSRFDSPYGYTF
TRBV7-6	TRBJ1-1	CASSRSGGLRTVNTEAFF
TRBV10-2	TRBJ2-6	CASRAGGNSGANVLTF
TRBV11-1	TRBJ1-2	CASSLDLGGGYTF
TRBV11-2	TRBJ2-5	CASSLVLAGETQYF
TRBV7-9	TRBJ1-4	CASSSSIRTATNEKLFF
TRBV10-3	TRBJ1-1	CAISGLGNTEAFF
TRBV6-1	TRBJ2-1	CATGVRPYNEQFF
TRBV9	TRBJ2-3	CASSVSGRDTQYF
TRBV11-3	TRBJ1-4	CASSSYRDSQITNEKLFF
TRBV7-2	TRBJ2-7	CASSFVGNLGEQYF
TRBV25-1	TRBJ2-5	CATSRTGEETQYF
TRBV19	TRBJ1-2	CASSFTGTGDYGYTF
TRBV28	TRBJ1-2	CASSRHYGYTF
TRBV7-2	TRBJ1-4	CASSLQYGEKLFF
TRBV5-1	TRBJ2-2	CASSLAVSGSGGELFF
TRBV2	TRBJ1-5	CASSEWRRTDQPQHF
TRBV4-2	TRBJ1-3	CASSQDMGLLGGNSGNTIYF
TRBV28	TRBJ1-1	CASYIPRNTEAFF
TRBV5-1	TRBJ1-2	CASSLLVTGSGYTF
TRBV28	TRBJ1-5	CASRVQRGNQPQHF
TRBV29-1	TRBJ2-2	CSVMYLDRRENTGELFF
TRBV11-3	TRBJ2-1	CASSLGQGQGYNEQFF
TRBV5-1	TRBJ2-3	CASSFSGSTDTQYF
TRBV5-1	TRBJ1-1	CASSLDGGNTEAFF
TRBV5-4	TRBJ2-2	CASSLQTGKNTGELFF
TRBV7-9	TRBJ1-2	CASRDGGSYGYTF
TRBV6-5	TRBJ1-6	CASSYSAVYNSPLHF
TRBV6-1	TRBJ2-2	CASTVAAANTGELFF
TRBV6-1	TRBJ1-3	CASRSQGINTIYF
TRBV9	TRBJ2-2	CASSVEQGGFVPGELFF
TRBV15	TRBJ2-3	CATSRDSGTGDSDTQYF
TRBV5-8	TRBJ2-7	CASSPLTPRTPGVTYEQYF
TRBV6-6	TRBJ1-2	CASREPGGFGYGYTF